This T cell receptor beta chain was sequenced during a study of blood T cell repertoires in COVID-19. Study background: Acute and convalescent COVID-19 specimens originated in the United States, Italy and Spain. The analysed material was cDNA or gDNA that came from T cells, B-cell-depleted T cells, or PBMCs.

Participants' own reports of clinical history determined their cohort assignment. With 0 bases clipped from V and 7 bases from J, the junction kept 9 bases outside the gene matches. Germline V gene data show CDR1 as SGHRS and CDR2 as YFSETQ. The CDR3 loop spans 16 amino acids. In the original analysis: By means of reference gene primer amplification, nucleated cell counts were estimated. This table comes from immunoSEQ multiplex PCR, and its TCRdb copy is limited to in-frame clones, with some not included. D and trimming were read from the DNA, whereas the V and J calls and clone size are those reported in that table. The sample lists a few hundred thousand clones, approximately 90% occurring once. The count of this clone is one.

The TCR originated in a human donor in a cohort exposed to, infected with or recovered from COVID-19 (not recorded which). The donor label of this sample is uncertain. The rearrangement links TRBV5-1 to TRBJ2-7; 11 nucleotides agree with TRBD2. Sequencing was done on a sample of PBMCs or T cells enriched from blood (not recorded which). This CDR3 is CASSLEPTSGGREQYF. CDR3 DNA: TGCGCCAGCAGCTTGGAGCCTACTAGCGGGGGTAGAGAGCAGTACTTC.